This T cell receptor (beta chain) was profiled in a study of T cells in localized non-small cell lung cancer. Using immunoSEQ multiplex PCR, the repertoire was profiled, and TCRdb retains in-frame clones only, with some absent. Of around 20,000 clones listed, around 85% are singletons. Germline CDR1 MGHRA, CDR2 YSYEKL. The V and J ends lost 5 bases and 4 bases, in that order; junction bases with no gene match: 27. This CDR3 spans 22 amino acids. The gene calls are TRBV4-1 and TRBJ2-1; 9 nucleotides agree with TRBD1. The TCR originated in a woman aged 35 to 70 with stage II squamous cell lung carcinoma. The starting material was PBMCs, obtained before any cancer treatment. In DNA form, the CDR3 reads TGCGCCAGCAGCTTACTGACAGGGGGTTTAACAATGGGACGGATTTTATACAATGAGCAGTTCTTC. Protein sequence: CASSLLTGGLTMGRILYNEQFF.